This is a list of T cell receptor beta chains from one sample in a study of cytomegalovirus exposure and HLA in healthy donors. TCRdb's copy holds only in-frame clones and misses some; the assay was immunoSEQ multiplex PCR. The table has over 200,000 clones, around four fifths seen once. Sequenced sample: PBMCs. All receptors derive from a woman under 30 in good health and CMV-seronegative. Each CDR3 is given with its conserved first and last residue. Each record gives: J gene, D gene, V gene, clone size, CDR3 length, CDR3 DNA, CDR3 protein. A D gene is named only where the DNA matches it firmly. The size of a clone is reported for some rows only, either as once, few or many, or as a class for expanded clones.

J gene: TRBJ2-1
D gene: TRBD2
V gene: TRBV7-2
clone size: .
CDR3 length: 16
CDR3 DNA: TGTGCCAGCAGCCCCCCAATGCTAGCGGGAGGAAATGAGCAGTTCTTC
CDR3 protein: CASSPPMLAGGNEQFF

J gene: TRBJ1-1
D gene: TRBD1
V gene: TRBV27
clone size: once
CDR3 length: 13
CDR3 DNA: TGTGCCAGCAGTACAGGGGCCAACACTGAAGCTTTCTTT
CDR3 protein: CASSTGANTEAFF

J gene: TRBJ1-2
D gene: TRBD1
V gene: TRBV7-2
clone size: .
CDR3 length: 13
CDR3 DNA: TGTGCCAGCAGCCGACAGGGATTGGGTGGCTACACCTTC
CDR3 protein: CASSRQGLGGYTF

J gene: TRBJ2-2
D gene: .
V gene: TRBV9
clone size: .
CDR3 length: 17
CDR3 DNA: TGTGCCAGCAGCGCCCGCTTGGCGGCCTTGAACACCGGGGAGCTGTTTTTT
CDR3 protein: CASSARLAALNTGELFF

J gene: TRBJ2-2
D gene: .
V gene: TRBV5-1
clone size: once
CDR3 length: 15
CDR3 DNA: TGCGCCAGCAGCTTGACCGCCCCGAACACCGGGGAGCTGTTTTTT
CDR3 protein: CASSLTAPNTGELFF

J gene: TRBJ2-1
D gene: .
V gene: TRBV25-1
clone size: .
CDR3 length: 15
CDR3 DNA: TGTGCCAGCAGACCTACCCCCAGCACGTCCCAGGGGCAGTTCTTC
CDR3 protein: CASRPTPSTSQGQFF

J gene: TRBJ1-1
D gene: .
V gene: TRBV10-2
clone size: many
CDR3 length: 12
CDR3 DNA: TGCGCCAGCAGTGATGTGAGCACTGAAGCTTTCTTT
CDR3 protein: CASSDVSTEAFF

J gene: TRBJ2-3
D gene: TRBD1
V gene: TRBV4-1
clone size: .
CDR3 length: 15
CDR3 DNA: TGCGCCAGCAGCCATGACGGACAGGGGGGAGATACGCAGTATTTT
CDR3 protein: CASSHDGQGGDTQYF

J gene: TRBJ1-1
D gene: .
V gene: TRBV29-1
clone size: .
CDR3 length: 15
CDR3 DNA: TGCAGCCCGGGACGGGGGGGCGCGCTAGGCACTGAAGCTTTCTTT
CDR3 protein: CSPGRGGALGTEAFF

J gene: TRBJ2-7
D gene: .
V gene: TRBV5-6
clone size: .
CDR3 length: 14
CDR3 DNA: TGTGCCAGCAGCACGGGCCCTATCCTATACGAGCAGTACTTC
CDR3 protein: CASSTGPILYEQYF

J gene: TRBJ1-2
D gene: .
V gene: TRBV29-1
clone size: .
CDR3 length: 14
CDR3 DNA: TGCAGCGTTGAAGAAGTGGCAGGGATCTATGGCTACACCTTC
CDR3 protein: CSVEEVAGIYGYTF

J gene: TRBJ1-4
D gene: .
V gene: TRBV18
clone size: .
CDR3 length: 17
CDR3 DNA: TGTGCCAGCTCACCTTTGTCGACCGGCGCTTCTGGCGAAAAACTGTTTTTT
CDR3 protein: CASSPLSTGASGEKLFF

J gene: TRBJ2-3
D gene: .
V gene: TRBV5-4
clone size: .
CDR3 length: 15
CDR3 DNA: TGTGCCAGCAGCCCCGCGGGCTCGAGAGCAGATACGCAGTATTTT
CDR3 protein: CASSPAGSRADTQYF

J gene: TRBJ1-2
D gene: .
V gene: TRBV5-1
clone size: .
CDR3 length: 13
CDR3 DNA: TGCGCCAGCAAGTCGGACGGAACCTATGGCTACACCTTC
CDR3 protein: CASKSDGTYGYTF

J gene: TRBJ1-5
D gene: .
V gene: TRBV6-1
clone size: .
CDR3 length: 13
CDR3 DNA: TGTGCCAGCAGTGAAGCGGCAACCCGGACCCAGCATTTT
CDR3 protein: CASSEAATRTQHF

J gene: TRBJ2-7
D gene: TRBD2
V gene: TRBV4-1
clone size: .
CDR3 length: 14
CDR3 DNA: TGCGCCAGCAGCCTCCCGGGGGGTAGGTACGAGCAGTACTTC
CDR3 protein: CASSLPGGRYEQYF

J gene: TRBJ1-4
D gene: .
V gene: TRBV5-6
clone size: once
CDR3 length: 15
CDR3 DNA: TGTGCCAGCAGCTTTGAGGGAGGCGCTAATGAAAAACTGTTTTTT
CDR3 protein: CASSFEGGANEKLFF

J gene: TRBJ1-1
D gene: .
V gene: TRBV5-1
clone size: .
CDR3 length: 15
CDR3 DNA: TGCGCCAGCAGCCTAGCCGTGGGGCATAACACTGAAGCTTTCTTT
CDR3 protein: CASSLAVGHNTEAFF

J gene: TRBJ2-1
D gene: TRBD1
V gene: TRBV25-1
clone size: .
CDR3 length: 16
CDR3 DNA: TGTGCCAGCAGTGTCTTCGGGACAGGGTCCTACAATGAGCAGTTCTTC
CDR3 protein: CASSVFGTGSYNEQFF

J gene: TRBJ2-7
D gene: TRBD2
V gene: TRBV2
clone size: .
CDR3 length: 15
CDR3 DNA: TGTGCCAGCAGTGGCGAGCGGGGGGGGCTTGGCGAGCAGTACTTC
CDR3 protein: CASSGERGGLGEQYF

J gene: TRBJ1-6
D gene: .
V gene: TRBV5-1
clone size: .
CDR3 length: 17
CDR3 DNA: TGCGCCAGCAGCTTGGAATCCGGGACGGAGATTAATTCACCCCTCCACTTT
CDR3 protein: CASSLESGTEINSPLHF

J gene: TRBJ2-7
D gene: TRBD2
V gene: TRBV28
clone size: .
CDR3 length: 17
CDR3 DNA: TGTGCCAGCAGTCTTACTAGCGGGAGGTTGGGGCACTACGAGCAGTACTTC
CDR3 protein: CASSLTSGRLGHYEQYF

J gene: TRBJ2-2
D gene: .
V gene: TRBV6-5
clone size: .
CDR3 length: 16
CDR3 DNA: TGTGCCAGCAGTTACTCGAGAGTAGAAGACACCGGGGAGCTGTTTTTT
CDR3 protein: CASSYSRVEDTGELFF

J gene: TRBJ1-1
D gene: .
V gene: TRBV6-4
clone size: .
CDR3 length: 10
CDR3 DNA: TGTGCCAACTCGAACACTGAAGCTTTCTTT
CDR3 protein: CANSNTEAFF

J gene: TRBJ2-3
D gene: .
V gene: TRBV15
clone size: .
CDR3 length: 12
CDR3 DNA: TGTGCCACCAGCAGACCACACCCCGAGGGGTATTTT
CDR3 protein: CATSRPHPEGYF

J gene: TRBJ2-1
D gene: TRBD2
V gene: TRBV5-6
clone size: .
CDR3 length: 15
CDR3 DNA: TGTGCCAGCAGCTTAGGACTAGCGGGAGCCAATGAGCAGTTCTTC
CDR3 protein: CASSLGLAGANEQFF

J gene: TRBJ1-6
D gene: TRBD1
V gene: TRBV19
clone size: .
CDR3 length: 15
CDR3 DNA: TGTGCCAGTAGTAAACGGGACAGGGAGGGTTCACCCCTCCACTTT
CDR3 protein: CASSKRDREGSPLHF

J gene: TRBJ1-6
D gene: .
V gene: TRBV7-8
clone size: .
CDR3 length: 16
CDR3 DNA: TGTGCCAGCAGCTTAGCGGGGGTGGTAGTCGGTTCACCCCTCCACTTT
CDR3 protein: CASSLAGVVVGSPLHF

J gene: TRBJ2-1
D gene: TRBD2
V gene: TRBV5-1
clone size: .
CDR3 length: 14
CDR3 DNA: TGCGCCAGCAGCGGGGGACTAGCGGGTAATGAGCAGTTCTTC
CDR3 protein: CASSGGLAGNEQFF

J gene: TRBJ1-5
D gene: .
V gene: TRBV5-6
clone size: few
CDR3 length: 12
CDR3 DNA: TGTGCCAGCAGCTTGGCCGGTCAGCCCCAGCATTTT
CDR3 protein: CASSLAGQPQHF

J gene: TRBJ2-2
D gene: .
V gene: TRBV6-1
clone size: once
CDR3 length: 14
CDR3 DNA: TGTGCCAGCAGCGAAGGGACGGGCACCGGGGAGCTGTTTTTT
CDR3 protein: CASSEGTGTGELFF

J gene: TRBJ2-5
D gene: .
V gene: TRBV7-8
clone size: once
CDR3 length: 15
CDR3 DNA: TGTGCCAGCAGCGTTGGACTGGCCGCCCGGGAGACCCAGTACTTC
CDR3 protein: CASSVGLAARETQYF

J gene: TRBJ2-6
D gene: .
V gene: TRBV13
clone size: .
CDR3 length: 15
CDR3 DNA: TGTGCCAGCGGGACACGGATCTCTGGGGCCAACGTCCTGACTTTC
CDR3 protein: CASGTRISGANVLTF

J gene: TRBJ2-5
D gene: TRBD2
V gene: TRBV2
clone size: once
CDR3 length: 14
CDR3 DNA: TGTGGGCTAGCGGGAGGGCCTGGCCAAGAGACCCAGTACTTC
CDR3 protein: CGLAGGPGQETQYF

J gene: TRBJ2-1
D gene: .
V gene: TRBV2
clone size: .
CDR3 length: 13
CDR3 DNA: TGTGCCAGCAGTGAAGGGCCTGACATAGGGCAGTTCTTC
CDR3 protein: CASSEGPDIGQFF

J gene: TRBJ2-1
D gene: TRBD2
V gene: TRBV6-4
clone size: many
CDR3 length: 15
CDR3 DNA: TGTGCCAGCAGTGACGGCAGCGGGAGTTCCCATGAGCAGTTCTTC
CDR3 protein: CASSDGSGSSHEQFF

J gene: TRBJ1-5
D gene: .
V gene: TRBV7-2
clone size: .
CDR3 length: 16
CDR3 DNA: TGTGCCAGCGAAGGTCCCCGACACCTTAGCAATCAGCCCCAGCATTTT
CDR3 protein: CASEGPRHLSNQPQHF

J gene: TRBJ2-7
D gene: .
V gene: TRBV7-3
clone size: once
CDR3 length: 15
CDR3 DNA: TGTGCCAGCAGCCTAACCGGGACTTCGCCCTACGAGCAGTACTTC
CDR3 protein: CASSLTGTSPYEQYF

J gene: TRBJ2-4
D gene: TRBD2
V gene: TRBV10-2
clone size: once
CDR3 length: 20
CDR3 DNA: TGCGCCAGCAGTGAGCTAGCGGGGGGGGTCTCCTCCTTAGCCAAAAACATTCAGTACTTC
CDR3 protein: CASSELAGGVSSLAKNIQYF

J gene: TRBJ2-5
D gene: .
V gene: TRBV11-2
clone size: few
CDR3 length: 13
CDR3 DNA: TGTGCCAGCAGCTCCGGATTCAAAGAGACCCAGTACTTC
CDR3 protein: CASSSGFKETQYF

J gene: TRBJ1-2
D gene: .
V gene: TRBV19
clone size: once
CDR3 length: 13
CDR3 DNA: TGTGCCAGTAGCCAGGGTACACTCTATGGCTACACCTTC
CDR3 protein: CASSQGTLYGYTF

J gene: TRBJ2-6
D gene: .
V gene: TRBV6-5
clone size: .
CDR3 length: 15
CDR3 DNA: TGTGCCAGCAGTACTCAGGCTGCTGGGGCCAACGTCCTGACTTTC
CDR3 protein: CASSTQAAGANVLTF

J gene: TRBJ1-1
D gene: .
V gene: TRBV5-1
clone size: .
CDR3 length: 14
CDR3 DNA: TGCGCCAGCAGCCGTAGCGCTCTGGGCACTGAAGCTTTCTTT
CDR3 protein: CASSRSALGTEAFF

J gene: TRBJ2-3
D gene: .
V gene: TRBV19
clone size: .
CDR3 length: 16
CDR3 DNA: TGTGCCAGTAGTATAACCGGGACTCCTAGCACAGATACGCAGTATTTT
CDR3 protein: CASSITGTPSTDTQYF

J gene: TRBJ1-1
D gene: .
V gene: TRBV19
clone size: .
CDR3 length: 17
CDR3 DNA: TGTGCCAGTAGTATACTCCGGGCGAGACTTTCGAACACTGAAGCTTTCTTT
CDR3 protein: CASSILRARLSNTEAFF

J gene: TRBJ1-2
D gene: .
V gene: TRBV25-1
clone size: .
CDR3 length: 10
CDR3 DNA: TGTGCCAGCAGGCCATATGGCTACACCTTC
CDR3 protein: CASRPYGYTF

J gene: TRBJ2-1
D gene: .
V gene: TRBV9
clone size: .
CDR3 length: 15
CDR3 DNA: TGTGCCAGCAGCCAAGGCGGGATCTCCTACAATGAGCAGTTCTTC
CDR3 protein: CASSQGGISYNEQFF

J gene: TRBJ2-3
D gene: TRBD2
V gene: TRBV30
clone size: .
CDR3 length: 14
CDR3 DNA: TGTGCCTGGACGAAGCGGGGGACCACAGATACGCAGTATTTT
CDR3 protein: CAWTKRGTTDTQYF

J gene: TRBJ1-1
D gene: .
V gene: TRBV7-9
clone size: few
CDR3 length: 15
CDR3 DNA: TGTGCCAGCAGCAAACAGGGACTGGGGAACACTGAAGCTTTCTTT
CDR3 protein: CASSKQGLGNTEAFF

J gene: TRBJ2-7
D gene: .
V gene: TRBV28
clone size: .
CDR3 length: 15
CDR3 DNA: TGTGCCAGCAGTTCGGCCTCGGCAGAAAACTACGAGCAGTACTTC
CDR3 protein: CASSSASAENYEQYF

J gene: TRBJ1-1
D gene: .
V gene: TRBV6-1
clone size: .
CDR3 length: 15
CDR3 DNA: TGTGCCAGCAGGGAGTGGGGGGAAGGGAGCACTGAAGCTTTCTTT
CDR3 protein: CASREWGEGSTEAFF

J gene: TRBJ1-2
D gene: TRBD1
V gene: TRBV6-5
clone size: .
CDR3 length: 15
CDR3 DNA: TGTGCCAGCAGTTACCAGGGGGGGGCTAACTATGGCTACACCTTC
CDR3 protein: CASSYQGGANYGYTF

J gene: TRBJ2-3
D gene: TRBD1
V gene: TRBV29-1
clone size: once
CDR3 length: 15
CDR3 DNA: TGCAGCGCCGAGGGACAGGGAACGACCACAGATACGCAGTATTTT
CDR3 protein: CSAEGQGTTTDTQYF

J gene: TRBJ1-2
D gene: .
V gene: TRBV27
clone size: .
CDR3 length: 15
CDR3 DNA: TGTGCCAGCAGCCTTATCTCGACAGGTTGGGGAGGCTACACCTTC
CDR3 protein: CASSLISTGWGGYTF

J gene: TRBJ1-3
D gene: .
V gene: TRBV5-6
clone size: .
CDR3 length: 15
CDR3 DNA: TGTGCCAGCAGCTTGCGGAGGGGCTCTGGAAACACCATATATTTT
CDR3 protein: CASSLRRGSGNTIYF

J gene: TRBJ2-1
D gene: .
V gene: TRBV5-1
clone size: .
CDR3 length: 14
CDR3 DNA: TGCGCCAGCACCAAGGGGGACTCCTACAATGAGCAGTTCTTC
CDR3 protein: CASTKGDSYNEQFF

J gene: TRBJ2-7
D gene: .
V gene: TRBV27
clone size: .
CDR3 length: 14
CDR3 DNA: TGTGCCAGCCGTTCGGGACACCGCCCCTACGAGCAGTACTTC
CDR3 protein: CASRSGHRPYEQYF

J gene: TRBJ1-5
D gene: TRBD1
V gene: TRBV18
clone size: .
CDR3 length: 15
CDR3 DNA: TGTGCCAGCTCACAGCAGGGACAGGCCAATCAGCCCCAGCATTTT
CDR3 protein: CASSQQGQANQPQHF

J gene: TRBJ2-7
D gene: TRBD1
V gene: TRBV5-1
clone size: .
CDR3 length: 12
CDR3 DNA: TGCGCCAGCAGCTCGACAGGGCTCGAGCAGTACTTC
CDR3 protein: CASSSTGLEQYF